This is a list of T cell receptor beta chains from one sample in a study of cytomegalovirus exposure and HLA in healthy donors. TCRdb keeps only in-frame clones here, not all; method: immunoSEQ multiplex PCR. The data contain about 140,000 clones, roughly 76% of them singletons. The specimen sequenced was PBMCs. These receptor sequences come from a woman in her 40s in good health and CMV-seronegative. CDR3s include the opening cysteine and the closing phenylalanine or tryptophan. A D gene is named only where the DNA matches it firmly. Some rows have no size entry. The others give once, few or many, or a class for an expanded clone.

V	D	size	J	CDR3	DNA
TRBV10-3	TRBD1	-	TRBJ2-2	CAISGRTGSNTGELFF	TGTGCCATCAGTGGTCGGACAGGCAGTAACACCGGGGAGCTGTTTTTT
TRBV29-1	TRBD1	-	TRBJ1-2	CSVAGDRETTYGYTF	TGCAGCGTTGCGGGGGACAGGGAAACTACTTATGGCTACACCTTC
TRBV4-1	-	-	TRBJ1-5	CASSQPYTGSRQPQHF	TGCGCCAGCAGCCAACCTTATACAGGGTCCCGTCAGCCCCAGCATTTT
TRBV9	TRBD1	few	TRBJ2-1	CASSVQGDGYNEQFF	TGTGCCAGCAGCGTCCAGGGGGATGGCTACAATGAGCAGTTCTTC
TRBV9	TRBD1	few	TRBJ2-2	CASSVVGQGVVGELFF	TGTGCCAGCAGCGTAGTGGGACAGGGGGTCGTCGGGGAGCTGTTTTTT
TRBV28	TRBD1	-	TRBJ1-4	CASTFGDSPSEKLFF	TGTGCCAGCACCTTCGGGGACAGTCCCTCGGAAAAACTGTTTTTT
TRBV2	-	-	TRBJ2-3	CASSPWATDTQYF	TGTGCCAGCTCCCCTTGGGCAACAGATACGCAGTATTTT
TRBV5-1	TRBD1	-	TRBJ1-1	CASSSTGLNTEAFF	TGCGCCAGCAGTTCGACAGGGCTGAACACTGAAGCTTTCTTT
TRBV29-1	TRBD1	-	TRBJ2-3	CSVVGTASTDTQYF	TGCAGCGTTGTGGGGACAGCTAGCACAGATACGCAGTATTTT
TRBV4-1	-	-	TRBJ1-1	CASSQWDSGTEAFF	TGCGCCAGCAGCCAATGGGACTCTGGGACTGAAGCTTTCTTT
TRBV6-5	-	-	TRBJ1-3	CASSRDFYSGNTIYF	TGTGCCAGCAGTCGGGACTTTTACTCTGGAAACACCATATATTTT
TRBV9	-	once	TRBJ2-3	CASSVHSSTDTQYF	TGTGCCAGCAGCGTACACTCCAGCACAGATACGCAGTATTTT
TRBV27	-	-	TRBJ2-2	CASSLVTGSGELFF	TGTGCCAGCAGTTTAGTTACAGGGTCCGGGGAGCTGTTTTTT
TRBV6-1	TRBD1	-	TRBJ2-5	CASSATGTGGAGKTQYF	TGTGCCAGCAGTGCTACCGGGACAGGGGGCGCAGGAAAGACCCAGTACTTC
TRBV13	TRBD2	-	TRBJ2-1	CASSFGGASYNEQFF	TGTGCCAGCAGCTTCGGGGGGGCGTCCTACAATGAGCAGTTCTTC
TRBV5-1	-	-	TRBJ2-5	CASKEAGQETQYF	TGCGCCAGCAAGGAGGCGGGACAAGAGACCCAGTACTTC
TRBV15	-	-	TRBJ1-2	CATSSQEGRYGYTF	TGTGCCACCAGCAGTCAGGAGGGACGCTATGGCTACACCTTC
TRBV6-1	TRBD1	few	TRBJ2-1	CASSVGQNNEQFF	TGTGCCAGCAGTGTGGGACAGAACAATGAGCAGTTCTTC
TRBV25-1	TRBD1	once	TRBJ2-5	CASSQTGERETQYF	TGTGCCAGCAGTCAGACAGGGGAACGGGAGACCCAGTACTTC
TRBV27	TRBD1	-	TRBJ2-1	CASKKAGTGGGEQFF	TGTGCCAGCAAGAAGGCCGGGACAGGGGGAGGTGAGCAGTTCTTC